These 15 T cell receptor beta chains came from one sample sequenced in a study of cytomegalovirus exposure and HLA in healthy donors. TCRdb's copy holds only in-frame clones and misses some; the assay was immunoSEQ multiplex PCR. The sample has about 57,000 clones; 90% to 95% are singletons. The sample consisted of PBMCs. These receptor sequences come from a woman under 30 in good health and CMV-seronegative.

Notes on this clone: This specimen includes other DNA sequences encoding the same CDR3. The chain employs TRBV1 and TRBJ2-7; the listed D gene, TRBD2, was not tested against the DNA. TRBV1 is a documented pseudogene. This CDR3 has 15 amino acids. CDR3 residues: CTSSQRGLAGNEQYV. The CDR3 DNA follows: TGCACCAGCAGCCAGAGAGGACTAGCGGGAAACGAGCAGTACGTC.

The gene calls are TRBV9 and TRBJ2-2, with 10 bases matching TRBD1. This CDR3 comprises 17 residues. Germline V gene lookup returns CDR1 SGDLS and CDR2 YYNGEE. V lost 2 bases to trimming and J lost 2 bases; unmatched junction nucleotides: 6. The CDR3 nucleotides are TGTGCCAGCAGCGTTCCCGGGACAGGGGTTAACACCGGGGAGCTGTTTTTT. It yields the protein CASSVPGTGVNTGELFF.

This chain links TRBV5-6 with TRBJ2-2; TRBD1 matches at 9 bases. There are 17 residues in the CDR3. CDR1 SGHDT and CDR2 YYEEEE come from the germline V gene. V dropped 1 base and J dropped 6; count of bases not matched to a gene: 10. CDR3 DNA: TGTGCCAGCAGCTTGAGCGAGACCCGGACAGGGGCCGGGGAGCTGTTTTTT. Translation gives CASSLSETRTGAGELFF.

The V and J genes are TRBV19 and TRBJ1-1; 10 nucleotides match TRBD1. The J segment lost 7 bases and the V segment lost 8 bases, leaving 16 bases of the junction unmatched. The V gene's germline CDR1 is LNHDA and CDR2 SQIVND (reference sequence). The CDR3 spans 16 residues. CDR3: CASRRQGARTTNEAFF. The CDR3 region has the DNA TGTGCCAGTCGCAGACAGGGGGCCAGAACTACGAATGAAGCTTTCTTT.

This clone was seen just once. CDR3 bases: TGTGCCAGCAGCCAAGATCTAGGGAGCGAGCAGTACGTC. Amino acids: CASSQDLGSEQYV. V and J are TRBV14 and TRBJ2-7; tentative D call: TRBD2 (5 bases). The germline V gene encodes CDR1 SGHDN and CDR2 FVKESK. V shed 0 bases and J shed 6 bases, with 9 bases lying between them. CDR3 length: 13 amino acids.

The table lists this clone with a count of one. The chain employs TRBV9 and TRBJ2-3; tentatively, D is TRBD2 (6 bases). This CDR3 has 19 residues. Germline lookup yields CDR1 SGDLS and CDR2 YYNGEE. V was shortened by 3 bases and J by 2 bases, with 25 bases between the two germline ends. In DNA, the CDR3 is TGTGCCAGCAGCGGATTAGGTCGCCGAGCGGGTCCCTACACAGATACGCAGTATTTT. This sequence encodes CASSGLGRRAGPYTDTQYF.

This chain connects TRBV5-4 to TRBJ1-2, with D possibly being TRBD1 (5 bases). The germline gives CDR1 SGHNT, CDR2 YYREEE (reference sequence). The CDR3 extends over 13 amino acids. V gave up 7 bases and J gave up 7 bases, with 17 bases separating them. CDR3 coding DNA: TGTGCCAGCGGGATGGGGGGGGTCTTTGGCTACACCTTC. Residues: CASGMGGVFGYTF.

For the CDR3, the DNA is TGTGCCAGCAGTGTTACCACTAGTTTCAATGAGCAGTTCTTC. The encoded protein is CASSVTTSFNEQFF. This sequence joins TRBV6-1 and TRBJ2-1, with a tentative D call TRBD2 (5 bases). Germline values: CDR1 MNHNS, CDR2 SASEGT. V was cut by 4 bases and J by 6 bases, with 13 bases left in between. The CDR3 is made up of 14 amino acids.

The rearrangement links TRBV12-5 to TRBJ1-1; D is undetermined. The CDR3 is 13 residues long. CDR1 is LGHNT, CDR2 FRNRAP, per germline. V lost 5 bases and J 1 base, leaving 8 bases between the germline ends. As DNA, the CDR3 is TGTGCTAGTGGTCCGGACTGGAACACTGAAGCTTTCTTT. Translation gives CASGPDWNTEAFF. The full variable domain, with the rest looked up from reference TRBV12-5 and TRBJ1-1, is DARVTQTPRHKVTEMGQEVTMRCQPILGHNTVFWYRQTMMQGLELLAYFRNRAPLDDSGMPKDRFSAEMPDATLATLKIQPSEPRDSAVYFCASGPDWNTEAFFGQGTRLTVV.

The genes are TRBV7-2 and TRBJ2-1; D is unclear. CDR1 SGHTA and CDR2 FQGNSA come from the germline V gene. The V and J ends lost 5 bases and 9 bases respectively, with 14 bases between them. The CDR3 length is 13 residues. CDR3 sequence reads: CASSLGFPGEQFF. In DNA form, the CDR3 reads TGTGCCAGCAGCCTGGGTTTCCCGGGTGAGCAGTTCTTC.

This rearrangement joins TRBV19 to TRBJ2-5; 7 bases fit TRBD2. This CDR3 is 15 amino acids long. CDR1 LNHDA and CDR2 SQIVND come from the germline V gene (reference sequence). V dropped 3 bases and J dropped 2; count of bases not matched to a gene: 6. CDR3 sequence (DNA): TGTGCCAGTAGTATCTGGGGGGGGGATCAAGAGACCCAGTACTTC. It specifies CASSIWGGDQETQYF.

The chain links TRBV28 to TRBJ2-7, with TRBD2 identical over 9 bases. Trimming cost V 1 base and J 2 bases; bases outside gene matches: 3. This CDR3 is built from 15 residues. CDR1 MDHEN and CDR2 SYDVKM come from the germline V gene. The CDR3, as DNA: TGTGCCAGCAGTTTATATAGCGGGAGTGCCTACGAGCAGTACGTC. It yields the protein CASSLYSGSAYEQYV.

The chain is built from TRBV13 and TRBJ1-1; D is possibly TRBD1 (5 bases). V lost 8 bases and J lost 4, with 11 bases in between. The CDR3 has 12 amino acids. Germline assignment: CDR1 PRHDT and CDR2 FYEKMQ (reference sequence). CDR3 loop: CASAVRGTEAFF. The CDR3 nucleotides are TGTGCCAGCGCGGTTAGGGGCACTGAAGCTTTCTTT.

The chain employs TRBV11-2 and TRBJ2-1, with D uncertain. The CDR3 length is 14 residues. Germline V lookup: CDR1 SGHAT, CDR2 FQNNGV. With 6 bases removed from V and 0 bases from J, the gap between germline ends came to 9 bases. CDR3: CASRSLSSYNEQFF. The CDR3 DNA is TGTGCCAGCAGGAGCCTGAGCTCCTACAATGAGCAGTTCTTC.

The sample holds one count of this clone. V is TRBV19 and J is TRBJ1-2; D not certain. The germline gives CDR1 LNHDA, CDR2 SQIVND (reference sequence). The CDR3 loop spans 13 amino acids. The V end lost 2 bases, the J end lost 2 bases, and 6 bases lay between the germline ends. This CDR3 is CASSIRGNYGYTF. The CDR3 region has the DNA TGTGCCAGTAGTATAAGAGGGAACTATGGCTACACCTTC.